Following are 9 T cell receptor beta chains from one sample sequenced in a study of blood T cells in healthy people across ages. A second about 7 to 11 cycle PCR used barcoded and J-beta primers. TCRdb re-called the 5' RACE reads with MiXCR, one entry per CDR3 protein. This sample has hundreds of thousands of distinct CDR3 sequences; roughly 43% occur once, and the top ten carry around 30%. Sequencing was done on a sample of blood. These TCRs come from a man older than 75 in good health.

Concerning this clonotype itself: The junction departs from the called germline gene at one end, perhaps through a read error. The chain employs TRBV28 and TRBJ2-6, with D tentatively TRBD1 (5 bases). This CDR3 contains 16 residues. CDR1 and CDR2 (germline): MDHEN, SYDVKM. CDR3 in amino acids: CASTPRGTSEANVLTF. DNA for the CDR3: TGTGCCAGCACCCCAAGGGGCACCTCTGAGGCCAACGTCCTGACTTTC.

This clonotype was observed many times. The chain carries TRBV7-2 and TRBJ2-7; D is undetermined. This CDR3 contains 14 residues. The germline V and J ends were trimmed by 3 bases and 2 bases, with 11 bases remaining between them. Germline V gives CDR1 SGHTA, CDR2 FQGNSA. The CDR3 DNA reads TGTGCCAGCAGCTTTTCAAATACCGCCTACGAGCAGTACTTC. The encoded protein is CASSFSNTAYEQYF. The full variable domain, its missing parts supplied by reference TRBV7-2 and TRBJ2-7, is GAGVSQSPSNKVTEKGKDVELRCDPISGHTALYWYRQSLGQGLEFLIYFQGNSAPDKSGLPSDRFSAERTGGSVSTLTIQRTQQEDSAVYLCASSFSNTAYEQYFGPGTRLTVT.

This clonotype was observed a handful of times. The genes are TRBV4-3 and TRBJ2-1; 7 nucleotides line up with TRBD2. The V gene end was trimmed by 4 bases and the J gene end by 3 bases; junction bases not matched to a gene: 12. CDR3 length: 17 residues. Per germline, CDR1 LGHNA and CDR2 YSLEER. Here the CDR3 DNA reads TGCGCCAGCAGCCGCGACTTTACTAGCGATTTCTACAATGAGCAGTTCTTC. It encodes CASSRDFTSDFYNEQFF.

The V gene is TRBV20-1, the J gene TRBJ1-1; 10 bases are shared with TRBD1. V shed 5 bases, J shed 3 bases, and the junction held 6 bases outside the gene matches. Germline CDR1 is DFQATT and CDR2 is SNEGSKA (reference sequence). The CDR3 has 14 amino acids. Here the CDR3 DNA reads TGCAGTGCTCCCGGGACAGGGGCGTACACTGAAGCTTTCTTT. This translates into CSAPGTGAYTEAFF.

V is TRBV12-3 or TRBV12-4 and J is TRBJ2-3; 8 bases are shared with TRBD2. The CDR3 loop spans 16 amino acids. J lost 2 bases, V lost 3 bases, and 7 bases had no gene match. The CDR3 loop reads CASSFRRGALTDTQYF. The CDR3, as DNA: TGTGCCAGCAGTTTTAGGCGGGGGGCTCTCACAGATACGCAGTATTTT.

Only a few counts were recorded for this clonotype. The V call is TRBV4-3, the J call TRBJ2-3; D gene unclear. Germline CDR1 is LGHNA and CDR2 is YSLEER. Trimming cost V 4 bases and J 4 bases, with 24 bases left between them. The CDR3 covers 18 residues. Here the CDR3 DNA reads TGCGCCAGCAGCCTATCGCGAGCAGGCCGCACCAATCCAGATACGCAGTATTTT. Translated: CASSLSRAGRTNPDTQYF.

The V and J genes are TRBV9 and TRBJ2-3; D call uncertain. This CDR3 is 15 amino acids long. V dropped 0 bases and J dropped 0 bases, with 8 bases sitting between them. Germline loops: CDR1 SGDLS, CDR2 YYNGEE. CDR3 DNA: TGTGCCAGCAGCGTAGGAGTAACTAGCACAGATACGCAGTATTTT. Translating gives CASSVGVTSTDTQYF.

Turning to this clonotype: One junction end disagrees with the germline gene, perhaps due to a read error. The chain carries TRBV27 and TRBJ2-7; possibly TRBD2 for D (5 bases). Germline CDR1 is MNHEY and CDR2 is SMNVEV (reference sequence). This CDR3 contains 15 residues. The CDR3, as DNA: TGTGCCAGCAGATTATCGGAGGTCCCCTCCTACGAGCAGTACTTC. It yields the protein CASRLSEVPSYEQYF.

This clonotype was counted a few times. This chain connects TRBV4-2 to TRBJ2-2; the match to TRBD2 covers 8 bases. CDR1 LGHNA and CDR2 YNFKEQ come from the germline V gene. V was clipped by 6 bases and J by 0 bases; unmatched bases: 12. The CDR3 length is 18 residues. The CDR3 nucleotides read TGTGCCAGCAGTCAGGCGGGGGGCCCCATGGCGAACACCGGGGAGCTGTTTTTT. Residues: CASSQAGGPMANTGELFF.